This T cell receptor (beta chain) is drawn from a study of liver allograft versus peripheral blood T cells. Whole-study context: Transplanted livers and recipients' peripheral blood had their T cell receptor repertoires compared.

Study findings and constraints: T cell receptor repertoires inside liver allografts reportedly differed from those in peripheral blood.

TCRdb recomputed calls from the reads with MiXCR, one row per CDR3 protein. Here the sample spans 850 to 1,300 distinct CDR3 sequences, around 20% being singletons. In germline, CDR1 is SNHLY, CDR2 FYNNEI. This CDR3 has 16 residues. Trimming cost V 7 bases and J 0 bases, with 16 bases left between them. This clonotype qualifies as medium-sized. No antigen is known for it. This sequence originates from a human patient who had a liver transplant. The T cells may partly be graft donor cells. The genes are TRBV2 and TRBJ1-3; weak D call: TRBD1 (5 bases). The chain's CDR3 is CASTEGRASSGNTIYF. The CDR3 DNA is TGTGCCAGCACCGAGGGGCGGGCGAGCTCTGGAAACACCATATATTTT.